A selection of T cell receptor beta chains follows, all from one sample in a study of blood T cell repertoires in COVID-19. Assay used: immunoSEQ multiplex PCR; TCRdb lists only in-frame clones, some missing. The sample shows 97,000 or so clones, around 90% of them seen only once. The specimen sequenced was peripheral blood. Receptors originate from a woman aged 50 to 60 with COVID-19, enrolled during active disease. CDR3s include the opening cysteine and the closing phenylalanine or tryptophan. A D gene is named only where the DNA matches it firmly.

TRBV2	.	TRBJ1-1	14	TGTGCCAGCAACGAAAGGGCCCCGGGGACTGAAGCTTTCTTT	CASNERAPGTEAFF
TRBV6-1	.	TRBJ1-2	16	TGTGCCAGCAGTGAATTTTCCAATCAGGGGAACTATGGCTACACCTTC	CASSEFSNQGNYGYTF
TRBV24-1	.	TRBJ2-3	15	TGTGCCACCAGTGGTTGGGGCGGTAGCACAGATACGCAGTATTTT	CATSGWGGSTDTQYF
TRBV19	TRBD1	TRBJ2-4	15	TGTGCCAGTGAAGACAGGGGTCTAGCCAAAAACATTCAGTACTTC	CASEDRGLAKNIQYF
TRBV6-6	.	TRBJ1-2	14	TGTGCCAGCAGGCCAACAGAGACCCTATGGGGCTACACCTTC	CASRPTETLWGYTF
TRBV10-3	.	TRBJ2-3	14	TGTGCCATCAGCGGTAGTATTGTTACAGATACGCAGTATTTT	CAISGSIVTDTQYF
TRBV9	.	TRBJ2-7	14	TGTGCCAGCAGCGCGGGACACGGCAAGGACGAGCAGTACTTC	CASSAGHGKDEQYF
TRBV11-2	.	TRBJ2-7	11	TGTGCCAGCAGCTCCGGGGGCGAGCAGTACTTC	CASSSGGEQYF
TRBV6-2/TRBV6-3	.	TRBJ2-1	14	TGTGCCAGCAGTGACTCATCATCACAGTATGAGCAGTTCTTC	CASSDSSSQYEQFF
TRBV5-1	.	TRBJ2-1	14	TGCGCCAGCAGCTTTGGGACTGCTAACAATGAGCAGTTCTTC	CASSFGTANNEQFF
TRBV7-2	.	TRBJ2-7	12	TGTGCCAGCAGCCGCAGCTCCTACGAGCAGTACTTC	CASSRSSYEQYF
TRBV10-3	TRBD2	TRBJ2-1	18	TGTGCCATCAGTGAGAGGGGGACTAGCGGGGGAATGGAAAATGAGCAGTTCTTC	CAISERGTSGGMENEQFF
TRBV6-5	.	TRBJ1-2	13	TGTGCCAGCAGCTACGCCACAGGGAACGGCTACACCTTC	CASSYATGNGYTF
TRBV24-1	TRBD1	TRBJ1-5	18	TGTGCCACCAGTGACGCTGGACAGGGGAGGGGGTTTAATCAGCCCCAGCATTTT	CATSDAGQGRGFNQPQHF
TRBV6-6	.	TRBJ1-1	11	TGTGCCAGCAGTTCAAACACTGAAGCTTTCTTT	CASSSNTEAFF
TRBV3-1/TRBV3-2	.	TRBJ1-1	15	TGTGCCAGCAGCCAAGTACGGGGGGCTGGCACTGAAGCTTTCTTT	CASSQVRGAGTEAFF
TRBV28	.	TRBJ1-2	14	TGTGCCAGCAGTTTATTACGGGGATCCAGAGGCTACACCTTC	CASSLLRGSRGYTF
TRBV30	.	TRBJ2-3	11	TGTGCCTGGAGAATCGGGGATACGCAGTATTTT	CAWRIGDTQYF
TRBV7-2	.	TRBJ1-5	14	TGTGCCAGCAGCTTAAGGGGGTCGAATCAGCCCCAGCATTTT	CASSLRGSNQPQHF
TRBV6-4	.	TRBJ2-3	15	TGTGCCAGCAGTGACTCTCCCGCTACTAGTGGTACGCAGTATTTT	CASSDSPATSGTQYF
TRBV28	TRBD1	TRBJ1-1	15	TGTGCCAGCAGTGTCCCACAGGGGCTGGACACTGAAGCTTTCTTT	CASSVPQGLDTEAFF